Below, 15 T cell receptor beta chains from the same sample are listed, as sequenced in a study of blood T cell repertoires in COVID-19. Clones were sequenced by immunoSEQ multiplex PCR, and TCRdb holds only the in-frame ones, with some missing. The sample holds some 170,000 clones, about nine tenths seen once. Source material: peripheral blood. Receptor source: a woman aged 55 to 70 who had recovered from COVID-19.

The chain recombines TRBV6-6 with TRBJ1-2; D gene uncertain. Germline CDR1 and CDR2: MNHNY and SVGAGI (reference sequence). This CDR3 has 15 amino acids. The V and J ends lost 2 bases and 4 bases respectively, with 14 bases between them. Here the CDR3 DNA reads TGTGCCAGCAGTTACCGGCAGGCGACACTCTATGGCTACACCTTC. Translated: CASSYRQATLYGYTF.

The chain uses TRBV29-1 and TRBJ1-5; unclear D gene. The germline gives CDR1 SQVTM, CDR2 ANQGSEA. V shed 7 bases and J shed 0 bases, with 16 bases lying between them. CDR3 length: 15 residues. The CDR3 DNA reads as TGCAGCGCCGAGGGATGGATTTATAGCAATCAGCCCCAGCATTTT. Amino acid sequence: CSAEGWIYSNQPQHF.

V and J are TRBV3-1 (or the pseudogene TRBV3-2) and TRBJ1-5, with a weak D call TRBD1 (6 bases). This CDR3 is 14 amino acids long. Germline V gene sequence: CDR1 LGHDT, CDR2 YNNKEL (reference sequence). Trimming removed 1 base from V and 5 bases from J, with 9 bases in between. This CDR3 reads CASSQGTADQPQHF. For the CDR3, the DNA is TGTGCCAGCAGCCAAGGGACAGCTGATCAGCCCCAGCATTTT.

This clone has just one count. This chain links TRBV27 with TRBJ1-2; unclear D gene. Trimming cost V 6 bases and J 1 base, with 9 bases left between them. The CDR3 is 13 amino acids. CDR1 is MNHEY and CDR2 is SMNVEV in the germline V gene (reference sequence). This CDR3 is CASSTTRNYGYTF. The CDR3 DNA sequence: TGTGCCAGCAGCACTACCCGTAACTATGGCTACACCTTC.

The CDR3 loop is CASSDPDFYSNQPQHF. Written as DNA, the CDR3 is TGTGCCAGCAGTGACCCGGACTTCTATAGCAATCAGCCCCAGCATTTT. This chain joins TRBV6-4 and TRBJ1-5; D uncertain. The CDR3 has 16 amino acids. Trimming took 2 bases from V and 0 from J, leaving 11 bases between them. Germline V gives CDR1 MRHNA, CDR2 SNTAGT.

This chain connects TRBV7-6 to TRBJ1-4, with TRBD1 matching 8 bases. Germline CDR1 is SGHVS and CDR2 is FNYEAQ. J was trimmed by 10 bases and V by 2 bases; bases with no gene match: 15. The CDR3 runs 17 residues. This CDR3 reads CASSLNQGARTIGKLFF. The CDR3 nucleotides are TGTGCCAGCAGCTTAAATCAGGGGGCGAGGACCATCGGAAAACTGTTTTTT.

The genes are TRBV6-5 and TRBJ2-1; 13 bases are a match to TRBD2. After removal of 2 bases from V and 7 bases from J, the junction contained 5 bases not matched to a gene. Germline V CDR1 and CDR2: MNHEY, SVGAGI. The CDR3 runs 16 residues. The CDR3: CASSYLGLAGPNEQFF. Written as DNA, the CDR3 is TGTGCCAGCAGTTACCTGGGACTAGCGGGACCGAATGAGCAGTTCTTC.

The CDR3 DNA follows: TGTGCCTGGAGAACAGGGCTCTCTGGAAACACCATATATTTT. It specifies CAWRTGLSGNTIYF. The rearrangement joins TRBV30 to TRBJ1-3; D possibly corresponds to TRBD1 (6 bases). V lost 3 bases, J lost 0 bases, and 9 bases lay in between. Germline CDR1 GTSNPN, CDR2 SVGIG (reference sequence). CDR3 length: 14 residues. Complete variable domain (other parts from reference TRBV30 and TRBJ1-3): SQTIHQWPATLVQPVGSPLSLECTVEGTSNPNLYWYRQAAGRGLQLLFYSVGIGQISSEVPQNLSASRPQDRQFILSSKKLLLSDSGFYLCAWRTGLSGNTIYFGEGSWLTVV.

Written as DNA, the CDR3 is TGTGCCAGTAGTGCGACATCAAGCCAAGAGACCCAGTACTTC. It specifies CASSATSSQETQYF. The chain carries TRBV19 and TRBJ2-5; no firm D call. Germline V gives CDR1 LNHDA, CDR2 SQIVND (reference sequence). The CDR3 runs 14 residues. Trimming cost V 5 bases and J 1 base, with 11 bases left between them.

This clone was found once. The chain carries TRBV28 and TRBJ2-7; 8 nucleotides align to TRBD1. The CDR3 totals 14 residues. With V trimmed by 5 bases and J by 0 bases, 3 bases remained unmatched. From germline, CDR1 is MDHEN and CDR2 SYDVKM. The CDR3 DNA reads TGTGCCAGCAGTACAACAGGGGGCTCCTACGAGCAGTACTTC. This codes for CASSTTGGSYEQYF.

This chain joins TRBV3-1 (or the pseudogene TRBV3-2) and TRBJ1-1; 9 bases align to TRBD1. The J segment lost 6 bases and the V segment lost 3 bases, leaving 5 bases of the junction unmatched. The CDR3 is 14 residues long. Germline values: CDR1 LGHDT, CDR2 YNNKEL (reference sequence). CDR3 in amino acids: CASSQGQGLAEAFF. CDR3 nucleotides: TGTGCCAGCAGCCAGGGACAGGGCCTAGCTGAAGCTTTCTTT.

V and J are TRBV5-1 and TRBJ1-2; D unclear. CDR3 length: 14 amino acids. V gave up 0 bases and J gave up 0 bases, with 6 bases separating them. Germline CDR1 is SGHRS and CDR2 is YFSETQ. DNA for the CDR3: TGCGCCAGCAGCTTGGCCACTACTAACTATGGCTACACCTTC. Translating gives CASSLATTNYGYTF.

This clone has only one observation. CDR3 sequence: CASSFRSTGELFF. In DNA form, the CDR3 reads TGTGCCAGCAGCTTCCGGAGCACCGGGGAGCTGTTTTTT. This rearrangement joins TRBV6-5 to TRBJ2-2; D uncertain. This CDR3 has 13 amino acids. Trimming left V 6 bases short and J 4 bases short, with 9 bases between. The germline V gene has CDR1 MNHEY and CDR2 SVGAGI.

The CDR3 spells CASKGQKNEKLFF. CDR3 DNA: TGTGCCAGCAAGGGACAGAAGAATGAAAAACTGTTTTTT. The genes are TRBV21-1 and TRBJ1-4; TRBD1, the table's D call, was not compared with the DNA. TRBV21-1 is deemed a pseudogene. CDR3 length: 13 amino acids.

The rearrangement joins TRBV13 to TRBJ2-7; 9 bases are a match to TRBD1. Germline CDR1 PRHDT, CDR2 FYEKMQ (reference sequence). The CDR3 spans 15 residues. Trimming cost V 4 bases and J 6 bases; bases outside gene matches: 10. The CDR3 DNA is TGTGCCAGCAGCTACCGGACAGGGGCCCTTTCCGAGCAGTACTTC. As protein: CASSYRTGALSEQYF.